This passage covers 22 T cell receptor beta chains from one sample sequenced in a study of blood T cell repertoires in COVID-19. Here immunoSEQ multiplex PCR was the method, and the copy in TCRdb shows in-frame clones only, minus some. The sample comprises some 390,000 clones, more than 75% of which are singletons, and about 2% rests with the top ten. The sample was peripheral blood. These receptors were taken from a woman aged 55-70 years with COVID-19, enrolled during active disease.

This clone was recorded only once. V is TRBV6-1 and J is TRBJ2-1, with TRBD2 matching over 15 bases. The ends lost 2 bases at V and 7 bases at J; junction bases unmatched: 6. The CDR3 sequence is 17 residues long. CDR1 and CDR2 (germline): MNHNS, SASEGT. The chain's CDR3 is CASSELRTSGGANEQFF. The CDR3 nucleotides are TGTGCCAGCAGTGAATTAAGGACTAGCGGGGGGGCGAATGAGCAGTTCTTC.

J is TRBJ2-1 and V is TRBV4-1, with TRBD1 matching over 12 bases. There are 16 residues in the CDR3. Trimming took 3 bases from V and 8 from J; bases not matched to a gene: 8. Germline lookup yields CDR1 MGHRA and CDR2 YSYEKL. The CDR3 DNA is TGCGCCAGCAGCCACGCGGAGGGACAGGGGGCATATGAGCAGTTCTTC. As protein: CASSHAEGQGAYEQFF.

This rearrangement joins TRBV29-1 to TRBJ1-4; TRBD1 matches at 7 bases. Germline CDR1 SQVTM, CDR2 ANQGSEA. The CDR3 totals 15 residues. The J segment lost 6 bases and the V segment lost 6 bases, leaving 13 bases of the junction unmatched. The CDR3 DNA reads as TGCAGCGTCGCGATTGACTCAGGGGGATATGAAAAACTGTTTTTT. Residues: CSVAIDSGGYEKLFF.

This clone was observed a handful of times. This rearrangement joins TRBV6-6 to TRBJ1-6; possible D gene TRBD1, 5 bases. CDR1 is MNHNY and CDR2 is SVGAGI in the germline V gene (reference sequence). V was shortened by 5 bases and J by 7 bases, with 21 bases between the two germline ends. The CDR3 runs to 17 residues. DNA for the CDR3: TGTGCCAGCAGTCCCTCCTGGGCAGGGACTCCCAATTCACCCCTCCACTTT. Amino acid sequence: CASSPSWAGTPNSPLHF.

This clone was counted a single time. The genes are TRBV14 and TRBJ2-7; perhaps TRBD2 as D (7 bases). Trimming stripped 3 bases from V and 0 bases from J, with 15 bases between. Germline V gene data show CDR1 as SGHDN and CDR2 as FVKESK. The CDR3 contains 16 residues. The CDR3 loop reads CASSHEGGLFSYEQYF. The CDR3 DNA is TGTGCCAGCAGCCACGAGGGGGGGTTATTCTCCTACGAGCAGTACTTC.

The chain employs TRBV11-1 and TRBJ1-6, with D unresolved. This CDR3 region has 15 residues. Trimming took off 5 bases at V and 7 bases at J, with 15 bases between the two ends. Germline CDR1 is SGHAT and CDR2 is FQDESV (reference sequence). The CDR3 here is CASSDTRSGNSPLHF. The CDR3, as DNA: TGTGCCAGCAGCGATACAAGGTCGGGAAATTCACCCCTCCACTTT.

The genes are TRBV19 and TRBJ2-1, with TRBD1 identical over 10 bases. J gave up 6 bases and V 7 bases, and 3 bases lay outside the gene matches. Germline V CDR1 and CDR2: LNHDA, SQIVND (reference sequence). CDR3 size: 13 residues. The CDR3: CASIDRGRNEQFF. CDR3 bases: TGTGCCAGTATCGACAGGGGGCGCAATGAGCAGTTCTTC.

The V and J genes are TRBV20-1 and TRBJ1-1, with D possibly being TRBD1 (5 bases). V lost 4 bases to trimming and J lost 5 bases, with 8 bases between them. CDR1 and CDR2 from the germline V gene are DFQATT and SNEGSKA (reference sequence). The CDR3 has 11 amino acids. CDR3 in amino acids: CSATRATEAFF. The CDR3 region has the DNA TGCAGTGCTACCAGGGCGACTGAAGCTTTCTTT.

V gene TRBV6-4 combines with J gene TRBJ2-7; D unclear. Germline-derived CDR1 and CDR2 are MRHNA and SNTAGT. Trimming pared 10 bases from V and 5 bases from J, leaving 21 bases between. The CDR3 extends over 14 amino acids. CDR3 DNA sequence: TGTGCCACCCCGAAGAGTAGCACGGTCCACGAGCAGTACTTC. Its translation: CATPKSSTVHEQYF.

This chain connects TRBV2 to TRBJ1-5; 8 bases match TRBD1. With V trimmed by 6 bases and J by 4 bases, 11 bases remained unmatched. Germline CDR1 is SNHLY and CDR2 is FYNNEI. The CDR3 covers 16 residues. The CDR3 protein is CASRESSGTGNQPQHF. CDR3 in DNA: TGTGCCAGCAGGGAATCCTCGGGGACAGGAAATCAGCCCCAGCATTTT.

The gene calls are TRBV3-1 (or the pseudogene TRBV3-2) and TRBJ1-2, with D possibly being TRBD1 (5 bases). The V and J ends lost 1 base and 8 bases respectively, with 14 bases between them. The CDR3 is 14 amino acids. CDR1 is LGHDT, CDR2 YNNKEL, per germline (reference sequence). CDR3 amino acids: CASSQGGQGGGYTF. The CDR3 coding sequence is TGTGCCAGCAGCCAAGGGGGCCAAGGCGGCGGCTACACCTTC.

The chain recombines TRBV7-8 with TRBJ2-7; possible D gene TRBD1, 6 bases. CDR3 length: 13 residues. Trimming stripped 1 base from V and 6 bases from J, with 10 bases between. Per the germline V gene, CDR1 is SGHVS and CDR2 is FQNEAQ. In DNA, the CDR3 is TGTGCCAGCAGCTTAGGCAGGGGCCGCGAGCAGTACTTC. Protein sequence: CASSLGRGREQYF.

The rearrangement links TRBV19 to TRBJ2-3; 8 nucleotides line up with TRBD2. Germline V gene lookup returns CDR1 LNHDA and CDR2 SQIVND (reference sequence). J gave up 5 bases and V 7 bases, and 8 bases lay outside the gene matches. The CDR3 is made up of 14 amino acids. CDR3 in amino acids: CASKSGGAIDTQYF. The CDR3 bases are TGTGCCAGTAAATCCGGGGGGGCAATAGATACGCAGTATTTT.

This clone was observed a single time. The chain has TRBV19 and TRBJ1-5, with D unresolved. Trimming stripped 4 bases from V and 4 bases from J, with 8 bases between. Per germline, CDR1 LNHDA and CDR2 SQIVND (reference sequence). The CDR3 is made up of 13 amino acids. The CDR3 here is CASSTVQNQPQHF. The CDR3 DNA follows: TGTGCCAGTAGTACCGTACAAAATCAGCCCCAGCATTTT.

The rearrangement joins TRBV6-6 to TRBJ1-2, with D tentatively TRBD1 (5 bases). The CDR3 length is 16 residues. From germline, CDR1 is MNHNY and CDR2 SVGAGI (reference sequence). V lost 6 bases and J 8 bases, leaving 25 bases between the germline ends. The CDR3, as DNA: TGTGCCAGCAGAGCATCCTCGAACTACAGGCGGCAAGGCTACACCTTC. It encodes CASRASSNYRRQGYTF.

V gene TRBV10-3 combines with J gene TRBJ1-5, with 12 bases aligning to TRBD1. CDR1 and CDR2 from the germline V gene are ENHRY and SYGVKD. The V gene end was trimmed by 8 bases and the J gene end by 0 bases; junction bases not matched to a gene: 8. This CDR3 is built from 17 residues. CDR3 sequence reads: CAISGTGGPNSNQPQHF. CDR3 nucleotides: TGTGCCATCTCCGGGACAGGGGGCCCGAATAGCAATCAGCCCCAGCATTTT.

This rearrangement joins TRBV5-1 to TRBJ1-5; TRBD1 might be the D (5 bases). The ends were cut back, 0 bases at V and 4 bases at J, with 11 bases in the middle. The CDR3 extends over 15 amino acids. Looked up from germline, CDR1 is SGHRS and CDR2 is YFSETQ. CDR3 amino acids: CASSLAGALNQPQHF. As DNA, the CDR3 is TGCGCCAGCAGCTTGGCTGGGGCACTAAATCAGCCCCAGCATTTT. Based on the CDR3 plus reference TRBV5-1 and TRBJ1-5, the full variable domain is KAGVTQTPRYLIKTRGQQVTLSCSPISGHRSVSWYQQTPGQGLQFLFEYFSETQRNKGNFPGRFSGRQFSNSRSEMNVSTLELGDSALYLCASSLAGALNQPQHFGDGTRLSIL.

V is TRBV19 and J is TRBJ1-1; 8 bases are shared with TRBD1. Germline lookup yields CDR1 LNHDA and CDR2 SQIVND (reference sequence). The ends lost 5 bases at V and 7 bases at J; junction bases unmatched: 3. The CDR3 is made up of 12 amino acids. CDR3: CASSRDRGEAFF. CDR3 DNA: TGTGCCAGTAGTCGTGACAGGGGTGAAGCTTTCTTT.

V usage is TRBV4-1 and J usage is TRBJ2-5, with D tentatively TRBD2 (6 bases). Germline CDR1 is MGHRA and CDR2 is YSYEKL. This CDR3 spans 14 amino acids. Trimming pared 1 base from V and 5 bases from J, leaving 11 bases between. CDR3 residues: CASSQVAGRETQYF. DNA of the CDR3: TGCGCCAGCAGCCAAGTGGCAGGGAGGGAGACCCAGTACTTC.

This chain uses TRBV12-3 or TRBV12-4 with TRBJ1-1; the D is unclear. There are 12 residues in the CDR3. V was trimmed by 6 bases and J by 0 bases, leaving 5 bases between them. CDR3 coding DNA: TGTGCCAGCAGCCAAATGAACACTGAAGCTTTCTTT. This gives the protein CASSQMNTEAFF.

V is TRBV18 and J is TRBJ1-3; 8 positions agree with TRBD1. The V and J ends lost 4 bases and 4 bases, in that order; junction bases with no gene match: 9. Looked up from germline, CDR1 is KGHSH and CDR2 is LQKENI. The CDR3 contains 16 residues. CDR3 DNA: TGTGCCAGCTCACTTGGTTCCGGGACAGGAGGAAACACCATATATTTT. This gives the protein CASSLGSGTGGNTIYF.

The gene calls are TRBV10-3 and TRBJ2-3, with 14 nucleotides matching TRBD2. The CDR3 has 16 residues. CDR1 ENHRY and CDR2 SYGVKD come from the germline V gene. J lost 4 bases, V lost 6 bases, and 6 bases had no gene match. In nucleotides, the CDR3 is TGTGCCATCAGCTCGACTAGCGGGGGGGCCGCAGATACGCAGTATTTT. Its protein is CAISSTSGGAADTQYF.